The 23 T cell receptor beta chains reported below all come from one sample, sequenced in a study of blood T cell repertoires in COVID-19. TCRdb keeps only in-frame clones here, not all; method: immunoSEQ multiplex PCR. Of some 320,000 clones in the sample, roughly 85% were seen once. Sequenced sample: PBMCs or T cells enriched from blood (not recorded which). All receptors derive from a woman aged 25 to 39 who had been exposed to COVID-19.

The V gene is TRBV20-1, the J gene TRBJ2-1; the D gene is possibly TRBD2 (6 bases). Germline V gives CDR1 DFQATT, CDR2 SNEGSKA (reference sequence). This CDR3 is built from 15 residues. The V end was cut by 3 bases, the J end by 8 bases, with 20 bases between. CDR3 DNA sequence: TGCAGTGCTAGTCTTTACGGGAGTATGGGCGATGAGCAGTTCTTC. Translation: CSASLYGSMGDEQFF.

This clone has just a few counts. The CDR3 DNA follows: TGTGCCAGCAGCAACCGGGACAGGGGTGTCAATGAGCAGTTCTTC. This encodes CASSNRDRGVNEQFF. This rearrangement joins TRBV7-3 to TRBJ2-1, with 10 bases aligning to TRBD1. J was trimmed by 6 bases and V by 5 bases; bases with no gene match: 7. Germline loops: CDR1 SGHTA, CDR2 FQGTGA. The CDR3 runs to 15 residues.

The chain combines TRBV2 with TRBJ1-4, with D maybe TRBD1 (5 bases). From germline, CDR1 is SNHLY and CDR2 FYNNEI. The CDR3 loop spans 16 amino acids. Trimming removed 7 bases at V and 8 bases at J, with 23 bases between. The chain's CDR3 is CASNHPGTGDAEKLFF. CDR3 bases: TGTGCCAGCAACCACCCGGGTACGGGGGACGCGGAAAAACTGTTTTTT.

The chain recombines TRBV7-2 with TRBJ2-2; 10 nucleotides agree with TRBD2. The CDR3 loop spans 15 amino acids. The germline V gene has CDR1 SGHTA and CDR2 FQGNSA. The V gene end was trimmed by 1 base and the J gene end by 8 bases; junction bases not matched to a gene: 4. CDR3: CASSLVAGGSGELFF. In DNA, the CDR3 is TGTGCCAGCAGCTTAGTAGCGGGGGGTTCGGGGGAGCTGTTTTTT.

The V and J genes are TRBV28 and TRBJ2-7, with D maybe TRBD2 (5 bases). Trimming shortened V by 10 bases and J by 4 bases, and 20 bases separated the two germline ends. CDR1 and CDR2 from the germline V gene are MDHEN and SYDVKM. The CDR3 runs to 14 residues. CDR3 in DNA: TGTGCCACCCTGGGCAGGCCCGGGGTTTACGAGCAGTACTTC. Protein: CATLGRPGVYEQYF. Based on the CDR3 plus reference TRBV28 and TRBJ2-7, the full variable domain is DVKVTQSSRYLVKRTGEKVFLECVQDMDHENMFWYRQDPGLGLRLIYFSYDVKMKEKGDIPEGYSVSREKKERFSLILESASTNQTSMYLCATLGRPGVYEQYFGPGTRLTVT.

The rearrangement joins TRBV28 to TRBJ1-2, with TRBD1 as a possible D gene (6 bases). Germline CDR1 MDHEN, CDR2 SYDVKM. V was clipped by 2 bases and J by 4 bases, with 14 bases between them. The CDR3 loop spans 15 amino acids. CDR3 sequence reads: CASSLGSGDGYGYTF. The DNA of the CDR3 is TGTGCCAGCAGTTTAGGGTCAGGGGATGGCTATGGCTACACCTTC.

In DNA, the CDR3 is TGTGCCACCCAAGATGTGGGACAGGGGGCCAAGCCCCAGCATTTT. It yields the protein CATQDVGQGAKPQHF. The rearrangement uses TRBV19 and TRBJ1-5; TRBD1 agrees at 12 bases. Losses at the gene ends were 10 bases for V and 8 bases for J; bases not matched to a gene: 12. This CDR3 has 15 amino acids. Germline loops: CDR1 LNHDA, CDR2 SQIVND (reference sequence).

Here the CDR3 reads CASSPGLAGGLGFREQYF. The CDR3 coding sequence is TGTGCCAGCAGCCCCGGACTAGCGGGAGGCCTAGGGTTTCGTGAGCAGTACTTC. The chain combines TRBV5-4 with TRBJ2-7, with TRBD2 identical over 14 bases. The CDR3 sequence is 18 residues long. J was trimmed by 7 bases and V by 4 bases; bases with no gene match: 16. Germline V gives CDR1 SGHNT, CDR2 YYREEE (reference sequence).

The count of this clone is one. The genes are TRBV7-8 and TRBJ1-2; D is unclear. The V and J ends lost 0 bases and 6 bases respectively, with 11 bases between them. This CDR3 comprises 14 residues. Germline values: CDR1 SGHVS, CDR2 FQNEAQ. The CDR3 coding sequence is TGTGCCAGCAGCTTAGCGCGGGGTTCTGATGGCTACACCTTC. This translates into CASSLARGSDGYTF.

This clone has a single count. The CDR3 DNA reads TGTGCCAGCAGCGTAGGATCAGGAACTAACTATGGCTACACCTTC. Translating it yields CASSVGSGTNYGYTF. This chain joins TRBV9 and TRBJ1-2; D is ambiguous. The CDR3 covers 15 residues. Germline CDR1 and CDR2: SGDLS and YYNGEE. Trimming took off 0 bases at V and 0 bases at J, with 9 bases between the two ends.

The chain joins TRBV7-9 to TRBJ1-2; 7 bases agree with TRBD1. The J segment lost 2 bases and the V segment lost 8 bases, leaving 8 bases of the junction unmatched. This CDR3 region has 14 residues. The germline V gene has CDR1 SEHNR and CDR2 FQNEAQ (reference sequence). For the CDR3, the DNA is TGTGCCAGCCGCACCGGGACAGAGAACTATGGCTACACCTTC. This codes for CASRTGTENYGYTF.

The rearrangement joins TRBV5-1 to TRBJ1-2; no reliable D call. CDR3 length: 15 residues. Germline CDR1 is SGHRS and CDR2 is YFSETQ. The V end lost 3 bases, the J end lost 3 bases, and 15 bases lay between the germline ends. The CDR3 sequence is CASSWAGGVDYGYTF. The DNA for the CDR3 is TGCGCCAGCAGCTGGGCCGGTGGTGTCGACTATGGCTACACCTTC.

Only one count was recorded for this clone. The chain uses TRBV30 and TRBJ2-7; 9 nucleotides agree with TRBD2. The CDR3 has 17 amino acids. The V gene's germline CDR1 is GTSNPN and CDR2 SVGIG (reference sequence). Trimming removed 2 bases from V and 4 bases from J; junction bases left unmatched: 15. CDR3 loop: CAWSPSRLAGPSYEQYF. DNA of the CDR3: TGTGCCTGGAGTCCCTCCCGTCTAGCGGGGCCTAGTTACGAGCAGTACTTC.

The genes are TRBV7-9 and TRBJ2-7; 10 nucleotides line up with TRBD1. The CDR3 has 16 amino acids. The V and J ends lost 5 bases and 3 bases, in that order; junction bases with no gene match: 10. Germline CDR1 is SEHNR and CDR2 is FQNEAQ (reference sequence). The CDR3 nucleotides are TGTGCCAGCAGCCCCACAGGGACAGGGGAGATCTACGAGCAGTACTTC. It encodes CASSPTGTGEIYEQYF.

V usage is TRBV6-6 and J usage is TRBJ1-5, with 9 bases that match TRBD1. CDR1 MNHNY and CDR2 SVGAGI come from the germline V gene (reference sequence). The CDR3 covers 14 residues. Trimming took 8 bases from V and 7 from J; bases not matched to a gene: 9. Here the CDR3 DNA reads TGTGCCAGCCGGAAGGACAGGGGTCGACAGCCCCAGCATTTT. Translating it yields CASRKDRGRQPQHF.

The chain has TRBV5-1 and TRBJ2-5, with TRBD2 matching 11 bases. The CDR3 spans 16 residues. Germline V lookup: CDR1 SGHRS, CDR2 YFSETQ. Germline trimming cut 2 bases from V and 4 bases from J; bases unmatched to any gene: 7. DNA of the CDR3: TGCGCCAGCAGCTTCTTTAGCGGGAGGGCTAGAGAGACCCAGTACTTC. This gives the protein CASSFFSGRARETQYF.

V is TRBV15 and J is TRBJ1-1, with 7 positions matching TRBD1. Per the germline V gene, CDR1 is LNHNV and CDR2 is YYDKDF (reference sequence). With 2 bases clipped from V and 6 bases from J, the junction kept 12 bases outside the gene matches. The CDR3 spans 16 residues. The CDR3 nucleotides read TGTGCCACCAGCAGAATTAAAACAGGGGTTGGGCCTGAAGCTTTCTTT. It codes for CATSRIKTGVGPEAFF.

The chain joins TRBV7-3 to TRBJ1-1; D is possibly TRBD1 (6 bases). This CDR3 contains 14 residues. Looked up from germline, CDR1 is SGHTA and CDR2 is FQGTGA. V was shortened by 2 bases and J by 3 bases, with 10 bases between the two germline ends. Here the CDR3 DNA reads TGTGCCAGCAGCTTAGACAGGACTTACACTGAAGCTTTCTTT. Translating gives CASSLDRTYTEAFF.

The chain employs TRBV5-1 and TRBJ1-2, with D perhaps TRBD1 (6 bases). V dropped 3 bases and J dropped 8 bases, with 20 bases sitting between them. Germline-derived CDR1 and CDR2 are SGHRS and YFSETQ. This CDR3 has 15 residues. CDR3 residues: CASSSGFQGFWGYTF. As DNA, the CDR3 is TGCGCCAGCAGCTCTGGCTTCCAGGGGTTCTGGGGCTACACCTTC.

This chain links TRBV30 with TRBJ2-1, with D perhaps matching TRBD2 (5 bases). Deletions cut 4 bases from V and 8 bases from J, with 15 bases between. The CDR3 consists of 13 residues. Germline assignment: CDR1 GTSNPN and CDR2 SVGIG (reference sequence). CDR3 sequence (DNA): TGTGCCTGGAATTTCGGGCTAGCTGATGAGCAGTTCTTC. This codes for CAWNFGLADEQFF.

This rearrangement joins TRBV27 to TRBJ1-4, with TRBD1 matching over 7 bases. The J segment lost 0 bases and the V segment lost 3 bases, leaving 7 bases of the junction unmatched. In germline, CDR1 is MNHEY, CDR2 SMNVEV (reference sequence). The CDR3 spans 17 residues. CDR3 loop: CASSFTRQGATNEKLFF. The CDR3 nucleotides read TGTGCCAGCAGTTTTACGCGACAGGGAGCAACTAATGAAAAACTGTTTTTT.

The DNA of the CDR3 is TGTGCCAGCAGCCAAGATGGACTAGCGGGGGGTTACGAGCAGTACTTC. This sequence encodes CASSQDGLAGGYEQYF. The J gene is TRBJ2-7, the V gene TRBV3-1 (or the pseudogene TRBV3-2); TRBD2 matches 14 bases. CDR3 length equals 16 residues. Germline V CDR1 and CDR2: LGHDT, YNNKEL (reference sequence). Germline trimming cut 0 bases from V and 4 bases from J; bases unmatched to any gene: 2.

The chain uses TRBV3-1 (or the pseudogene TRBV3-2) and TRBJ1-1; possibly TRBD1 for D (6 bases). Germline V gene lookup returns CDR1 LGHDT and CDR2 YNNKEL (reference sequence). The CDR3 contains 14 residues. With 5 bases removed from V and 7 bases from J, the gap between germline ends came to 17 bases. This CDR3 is CASSNRVNGGEAFF. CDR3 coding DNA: TGTGCCAGCAGCAACAGGGTCAATGGCGGTGAAGCTTTCTTT.